This T cell receptor (beta chain) originates from a study of blood T cell repertoires in COVID-19. Turning to the study itself: The United States, Italy and Spain were the sources of the acute and convalescent COVID-19 samples. PBMCs, B-cell-depleted T cells, or T cells provided the cDNA or gDNA that made up the material.

The data were produced by immunoSEQ multiplex PCR, yet TCRdb's version contains in-frame clones alone and is incomplete. The sample has approximately 54,000 clones; 90% to 95% are singletons. The CDR3 consists of 14 residues. Trimming took 5 bases from V and 3 from J; bases not matched to a gene: 3. CDR1 is KGHSH, CDR2 LQKENI, per germline. The chain has TRBV18 and TRBJ1-4, with TRBD1 matching over 7 bases. Material for sequencing was peripheral blood. The TCR originated in a man aged 45-60 years with acute or convalescent COVID-19. In DNA form, the CDR3 reads TGTGCCAGCTCAATCCAGGGGGCTAATGAAAAACTGTTTTTT. As protein: CASSIQGANEKLFF. The whole variable domain, remainder taken from reference TRBV18 and TRBJ1-4, is NAGVMQNPRHLVRRRGQEARLRCSPMKGHSHVYWYRQLPEEGLKFMVYLQKENIIDESGMPKERFSAEFPKEGPSILRIQQVVRGDSAAYFCASSIQGANEKLFFGSGTQLSVL.